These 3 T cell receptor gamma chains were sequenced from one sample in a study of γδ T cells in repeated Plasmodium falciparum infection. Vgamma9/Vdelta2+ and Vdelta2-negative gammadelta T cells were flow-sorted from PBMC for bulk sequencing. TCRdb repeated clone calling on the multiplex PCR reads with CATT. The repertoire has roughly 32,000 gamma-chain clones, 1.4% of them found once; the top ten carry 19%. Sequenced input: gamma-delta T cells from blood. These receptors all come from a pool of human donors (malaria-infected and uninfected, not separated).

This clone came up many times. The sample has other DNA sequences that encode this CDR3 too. The DNA for the CDR3 is TGTGCCTTGTGGGGGGAATTGGGCAAAAAAATCAAGGTATTT. Amino acid sequence: CALWGELGKKIKVF. The rearrangement links TRGV9 to TRGJP. The ends lost 5 bases at V and 10 bases at J; junction bases unmatched: 5. The CDR3 runs to 14 residues. Germline V lookup: CDR1 GITISATS, CDR2 ISYDGTV (reference sequence).

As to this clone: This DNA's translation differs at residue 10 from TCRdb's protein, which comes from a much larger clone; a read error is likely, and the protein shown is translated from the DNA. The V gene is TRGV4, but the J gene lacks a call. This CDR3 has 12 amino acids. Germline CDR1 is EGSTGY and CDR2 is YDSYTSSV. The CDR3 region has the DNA TGTGCCACCTGGGCTGATCACCCGAAGGAACTCTTT. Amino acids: CATWADHPKELF.

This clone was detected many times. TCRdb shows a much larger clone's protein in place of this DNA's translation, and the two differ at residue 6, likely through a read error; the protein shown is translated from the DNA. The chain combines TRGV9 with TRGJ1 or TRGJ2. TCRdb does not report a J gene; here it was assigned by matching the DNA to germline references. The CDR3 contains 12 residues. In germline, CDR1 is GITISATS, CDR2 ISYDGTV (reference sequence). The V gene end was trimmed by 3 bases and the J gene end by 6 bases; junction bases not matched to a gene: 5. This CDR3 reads CALWEISYKKLF. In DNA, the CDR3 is TGTGCCTTGTGGGAGATCTCTTATAAGAAACTCTTT.